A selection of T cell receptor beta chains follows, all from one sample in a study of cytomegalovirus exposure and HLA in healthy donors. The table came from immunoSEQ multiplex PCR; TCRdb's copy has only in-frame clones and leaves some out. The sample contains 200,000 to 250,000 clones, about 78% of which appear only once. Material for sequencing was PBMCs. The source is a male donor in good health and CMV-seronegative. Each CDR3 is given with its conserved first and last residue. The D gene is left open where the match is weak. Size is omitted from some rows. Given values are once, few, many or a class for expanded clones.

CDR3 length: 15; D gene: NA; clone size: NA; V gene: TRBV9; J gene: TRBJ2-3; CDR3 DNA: TGTGCCAGCAGCGAGAGTGAGCGGTTCACAGATACGCAGTATTTT; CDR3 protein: CASSESERFTDTQYF
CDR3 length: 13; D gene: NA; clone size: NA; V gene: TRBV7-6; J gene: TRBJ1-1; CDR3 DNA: TGTGCCAGCAGTGCCCAGGAGAACACTGAAGCTTTCTTT; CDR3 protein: CASSAQENTEAFF
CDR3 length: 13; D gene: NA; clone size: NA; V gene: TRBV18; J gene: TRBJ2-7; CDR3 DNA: TGTGCCAGCTCACCGGGTCATGCGGGCGAGCAGTACTTC; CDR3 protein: CASSPGHAGEQYF
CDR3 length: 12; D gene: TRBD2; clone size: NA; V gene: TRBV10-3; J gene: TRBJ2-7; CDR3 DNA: TGTGCCATCAGCGCTAGCGGGGACGAGCAGTACTTC; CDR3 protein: CAISASGDEQYF
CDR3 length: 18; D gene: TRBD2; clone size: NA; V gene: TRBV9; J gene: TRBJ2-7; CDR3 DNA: TGTGCCAGCAGCGTAGGTCCTAGCGGGAGGGGAGTCCTCTACGAGCAGTACTTC; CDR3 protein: CASSVGPSGRGVLYEQYF
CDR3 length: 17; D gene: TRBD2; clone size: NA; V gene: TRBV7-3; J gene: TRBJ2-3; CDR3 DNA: TGTGCCAGCAGCTTAAGTCAAGCGGGAGACTACACAGATACGCAGTATTTT; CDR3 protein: CASSLSQAGDYTDTQYF
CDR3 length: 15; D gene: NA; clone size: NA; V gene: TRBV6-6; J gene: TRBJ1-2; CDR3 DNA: TGTGCCAGCAGAACGGGGGGGGCTAATAGCTATGGCTACACCTTC; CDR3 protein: CASRTGGANSYGYTF
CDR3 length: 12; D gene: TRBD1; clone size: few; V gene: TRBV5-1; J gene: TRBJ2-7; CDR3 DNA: TGCGCCAGCAGCGTGACAGGGCGCGAGCAGTACTTC; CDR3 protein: CASSVTGREQYF
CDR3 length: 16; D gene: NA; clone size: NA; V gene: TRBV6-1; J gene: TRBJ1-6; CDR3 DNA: TGTGCCAGCAGTGAGGCGAACAGGGAGCCTAATTCACCCCTCCACTTT; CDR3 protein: CASSEANREPNSPLHF
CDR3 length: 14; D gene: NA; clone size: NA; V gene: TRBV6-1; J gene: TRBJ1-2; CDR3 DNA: TGTGCCAGCAGTGAGAGACAGGCTAACTATGGCTACACCTTC; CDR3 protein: CASSERQANYGYTF
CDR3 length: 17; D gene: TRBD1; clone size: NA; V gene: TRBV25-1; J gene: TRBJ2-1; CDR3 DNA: TGTGCCAGCAGTGAGGGACAGGGGGTGGTCAAGGACAATGAGCAGTTCTTC; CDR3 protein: CASSEGQGVVKDNEQFF
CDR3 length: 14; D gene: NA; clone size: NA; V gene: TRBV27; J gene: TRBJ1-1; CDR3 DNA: TGTGCCAGCAGTTCCCCGACAGTAGCCACTGAAGCTTTCTTT; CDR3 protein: CASSSPTVATEAFF